This paragraph reports one T cell receptor beta chain. The antigen is not known. These data are taken from a study of siplizumab effects on memory and regulatory T cells. Study-wide results and caveats: To unstimulated subsets, only a minor fraction of alloreactive clones could be mapped. Memory cells that were CD4+ and unstimulated gave rise to alloreactive sequences, which siplizumab significantly reduced. Apparently key alloresponse contributors, naive T cells also seemed more diverse than memory cells.

Germline CDR1 and CDR2: SGHRS and YFSETQ. The CDR3 runs to 14 residues. The V end was cut by 7 bases, the J end by 0 bases, with 14 bases between. Sequencing was performed with immunoSEQ multiplex PCR; in TCRdb, only in-frame clones are kept and a portion is missing. This table holds more than 85,000 clones, about 91% found once. The receptor was derived from a human donor in good health. Sequencing used Tregs sorted from blood. This chain joins TRBV5-1 and TRBJ2-7; D may be TRBD2 (5 bases). The CDR3 nucleotides are TGCGCCAGCGGTCCTGGCCGGGGCTCCTACGAGCAGTACTTC. It is translated as CASGPGRGSYEQYF.